These T cell receptor beta chains were read from a single sample in a study of cytomegalovirus exposure and HLA in healthy donors. Only in-frame clones appear in the TCRdb table, and some are missing; sequencing was by immunoSEQ multiplex PCR. The sample lists approximately 190,000 clones, 75% to 85% seen once, with less than 15% in the top ten. The sequenced sample was PBMCs. Every receptor here comes from a woman aged 30 to 39 in good health and CMV-seropositive. CDR3s leave out the opening cysteine and the closing phenylalanine or tryptophan. Clone size, where shown, is once, few, many, or a class for clones that have expanded.

size | V | CDR3
- | TRBV2 | ASSPGRETQY
- | TRBV19 | ASSQTLLNTEAF
- | TRBV11-3 | ASSPRTSSRRNEQF
few | TRBV9 | ASSVDRGGPDTQY
- | TRBV7-9 | ASSYGTGNFQETQY
once | TRBV7-2 | ASSLALVGQGSGANVLT
once | TRBV28 | ASSFSNLETQY
- | TRBV7-8 | ASRPTGPKGGAQY
- | TRBV5-1 | ASSFSSGRRSNEQF
- | TRBV7-9 | ASSPEGAAIY
- | TRBV5-5 | ASSLQGSPYNEQF
- | TRBV29-1 | SVEGRFTDTQY
few | TRBV28 | ASSYPSYGGSNTGELF
- | TRBV2 | ASGRQGIYEQY
- | TRBV28 | ASTPPELNYGYT
- | TRBV7-2 | ASSSIASGQGAQH
once | TRBV27 | ASSLKGVSEQY
- | TRBV10-3 | AISESSFWDRGSYEQY
- | TRBV6-5 | ASSGPTSGSYEQY
- | TRBV9 | ASSVDWALNTEAF
- | TRBV11-3 | ASSLEGLEGDTQY
once | TRBV7-7 | ASSPLRETQY
few | TRBV5-1 | ASSLSGLAGGWGKNIQY
few | TRBV13 | ASSFGGGTQY
- | TRBV28 | ASSLWETSGSDLETQY
- | TRBV11-2 | ASSLGTGKDEKLF
- | TRBV7-9 | ASSLSGYNSPLH
few | TRBV28 | ASSFHRVGELF
- | TRBV28 | ASSPLTYEQY
once | TRBV11-3 | ASSPRGAMSTEAF
- | TRBV9 | ASSAPEGWDKSGTDTQY
- | TRBV9 | ASSVVAGAGELF
few | TRBV2 | ASSDDRESSPLH
- | TRBV28 | ASRRQGATGELF
- | TRBV7-2 | ASSLVWRRHTGELF
- | TRBV10-3 | AISPAAGQTLNTEAF
- | TRBV18 | ASSPGLLTEAF
- | TRBV7-2 | ASSPQLELAGGPGELF
few | TRBV5-1 | ASSLGPAGGFAEAF
few | TRBV10-2 | ASSGGQSYEQY
once | TRBV5-1 | ASSRAGVKETQY
once | TRBV2 | ASSEMGLNSYEQY
- | TRBV6-1 | ASSEVGTRLQFGPLH
- | TRBV5-3 | ARSLAGEASNQPQH
- | TRBV9 | ASSVSGTPQVAQY
- | TRBV18 | ASSPGQTLEAF
- | TRBV9 | ASSAGTSGSETQY